This paragraph covers one T cell receptor beta chain sequence. This entry is derived from a study of blood T cell repertoires in COVID-19. Study as a whole: Whether acute or convalescent, the COVID-19 samples came from the United States, Italy and Spain.

This CDR3 region has 15 residues. Losses at the gene ends were 4 bases for V and 4 bases for J; bases not matched to a gene: 8. Germline V gene data show CDR1 as SGHRS and CDR2 as YFSETQ. Original data processing: Scientists estimated how many nucleated cells there were by amplifying reference gene primers. TCRdb keeps only in-frame clones here, not all; method: immunoSEQ multiplex PCR. The DNA gave D and trimming, while V, J and clone size come from that table. The profile covers some 120,000 clones, with over 75% appearing a single time and 1.8% taken by the ten largest. The clonotype originates from a human donor with active COVID-19. The donor label of this sample is uncertain. Sequencing input: peripheral blood. This chain links TRBV5-1 with TRBJ2-5; 9 bases line up with TRBD1. The CDR3 here is CASSRGQGYVETQYF. DNA for the CDR3: TGCGCCAGCAGCCGGGGACAGGGTTACGTAGAGACCCAGTACTTC.